The present entry profiles one T cell receptor (beta chain) with its context. Its antigen is not known. The data were produced by immunoSEQ multiplex PCR, yet TCRdb's version contains in-frame clones alone and is incomplete. Of over 70,000 clones in the sample, about 95% were seen once. Among the 120 subjects of the validation cohort, separate from the approximately 670-subject first cohort, were the donors. This specimen comes from a study of cytomegalovirus exposure and HLA in healthy donors. On the study more broadly: According to later analysis, the same platform produced the approximately 120 validation and approximately 630 first-cohort repertoires.

Study results and caveats: The listing of 150 to 200 TCR beta chains classed them as cytomegalovirus-associated. The CMV antigen specificity of a few CMV-associated chains was confirmed through in vitro analysis.

The V gene's germline CDR1 is SNHLY and CDR2 FYNNEI. V was clipped by 6 bases and J by 6 bases, with 15 bases between them. This CDR3 is built from 13 residues. Sequencing was carried out using PBMCs. V and J are TRBV2 and TRBJ2-7, with D possibly TRBD1 on 6 matching bases. This TCR came from a woman aged 18-35 years in good health and CMV-seronegative. The CDR3 is CASRIGTSGEQYF. The CDR3 coding sequence is TGTGCCAGCAGAATTGGGACATCGGGCGAGCAGTACTTC. The complete variable domain, with remaining parts taken from reference TRBV2 and TRBJ2-7, reads EPEVTQTPSHQVTQMGQEVILRCVPISNHLYFYWYRQILGQKVEFLVSFYNNEISEKSEIFDDQFSVERPDGSNFTLKIRSTKLEDSAMYFCASRIGTSGEQYFGPGTRLTVT.